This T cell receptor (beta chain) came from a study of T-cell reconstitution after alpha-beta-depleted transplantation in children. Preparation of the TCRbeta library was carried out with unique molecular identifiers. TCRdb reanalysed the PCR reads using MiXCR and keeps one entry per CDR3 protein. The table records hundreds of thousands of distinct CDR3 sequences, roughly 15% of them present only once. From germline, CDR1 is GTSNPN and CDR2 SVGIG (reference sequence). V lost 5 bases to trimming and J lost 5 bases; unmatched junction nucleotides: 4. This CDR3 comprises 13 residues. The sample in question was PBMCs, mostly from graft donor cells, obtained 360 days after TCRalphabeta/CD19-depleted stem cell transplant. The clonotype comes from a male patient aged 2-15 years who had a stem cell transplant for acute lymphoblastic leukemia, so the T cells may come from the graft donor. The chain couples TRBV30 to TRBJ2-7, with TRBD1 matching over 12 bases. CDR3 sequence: CAWARDRGHEQYF. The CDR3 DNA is TGTGCCTGGGCCCGGGACAGGGGGCACGAGCAGTACTTC.